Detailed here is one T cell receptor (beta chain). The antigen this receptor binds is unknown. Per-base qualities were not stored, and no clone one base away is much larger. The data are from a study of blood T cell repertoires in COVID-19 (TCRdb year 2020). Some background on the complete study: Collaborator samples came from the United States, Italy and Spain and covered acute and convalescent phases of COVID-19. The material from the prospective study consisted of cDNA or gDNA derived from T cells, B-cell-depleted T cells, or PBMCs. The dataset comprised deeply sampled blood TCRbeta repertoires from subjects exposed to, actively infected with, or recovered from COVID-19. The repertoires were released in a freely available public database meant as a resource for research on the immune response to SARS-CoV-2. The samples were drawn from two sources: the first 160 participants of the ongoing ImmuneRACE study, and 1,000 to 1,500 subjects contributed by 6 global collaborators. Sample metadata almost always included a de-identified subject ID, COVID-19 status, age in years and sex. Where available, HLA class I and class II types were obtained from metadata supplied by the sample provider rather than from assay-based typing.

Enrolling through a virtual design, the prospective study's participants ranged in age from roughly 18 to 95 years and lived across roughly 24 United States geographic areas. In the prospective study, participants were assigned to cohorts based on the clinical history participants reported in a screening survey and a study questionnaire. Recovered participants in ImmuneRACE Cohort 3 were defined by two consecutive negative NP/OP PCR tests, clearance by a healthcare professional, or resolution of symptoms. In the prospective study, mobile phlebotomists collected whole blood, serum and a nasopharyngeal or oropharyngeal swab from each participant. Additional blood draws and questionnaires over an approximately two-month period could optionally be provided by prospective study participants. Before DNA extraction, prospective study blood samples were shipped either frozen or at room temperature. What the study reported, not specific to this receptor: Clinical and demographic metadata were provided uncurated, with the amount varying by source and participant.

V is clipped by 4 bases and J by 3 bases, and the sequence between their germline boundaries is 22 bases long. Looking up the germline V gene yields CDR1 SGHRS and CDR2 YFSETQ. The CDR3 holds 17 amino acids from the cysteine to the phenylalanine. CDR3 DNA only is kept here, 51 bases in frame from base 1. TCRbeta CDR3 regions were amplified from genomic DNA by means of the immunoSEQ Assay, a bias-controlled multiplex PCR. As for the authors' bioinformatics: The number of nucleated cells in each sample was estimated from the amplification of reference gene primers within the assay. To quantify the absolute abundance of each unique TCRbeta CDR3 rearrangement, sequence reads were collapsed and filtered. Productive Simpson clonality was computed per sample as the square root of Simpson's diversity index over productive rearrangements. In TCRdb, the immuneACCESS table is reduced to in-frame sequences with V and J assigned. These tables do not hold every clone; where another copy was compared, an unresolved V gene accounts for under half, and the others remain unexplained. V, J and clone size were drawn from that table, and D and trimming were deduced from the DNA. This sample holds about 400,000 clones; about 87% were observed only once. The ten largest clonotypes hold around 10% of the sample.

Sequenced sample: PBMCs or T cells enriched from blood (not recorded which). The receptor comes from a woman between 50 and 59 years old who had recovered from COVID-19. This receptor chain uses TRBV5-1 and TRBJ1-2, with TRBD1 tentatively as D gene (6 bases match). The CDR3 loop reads CASSPILINRDDYGYTF. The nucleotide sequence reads TGCGCCAGCAGCCCCATACTTATCAACAGGGATGACTATGGCTACACCTTC.